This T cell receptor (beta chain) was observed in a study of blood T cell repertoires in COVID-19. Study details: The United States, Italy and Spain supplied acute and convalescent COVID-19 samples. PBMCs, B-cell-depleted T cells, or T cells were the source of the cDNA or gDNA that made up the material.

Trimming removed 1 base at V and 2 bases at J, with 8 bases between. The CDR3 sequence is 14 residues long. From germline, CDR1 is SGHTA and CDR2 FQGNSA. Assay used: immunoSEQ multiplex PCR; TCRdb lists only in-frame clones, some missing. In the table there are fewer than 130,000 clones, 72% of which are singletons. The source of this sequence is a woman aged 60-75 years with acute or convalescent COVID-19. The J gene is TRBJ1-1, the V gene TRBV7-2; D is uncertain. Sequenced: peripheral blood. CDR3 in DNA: TGTGCCAGCAGCTTAGGGCAGTTTAACACTGAAGCTTTCTTT. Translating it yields CASSLGQFNTEAFF.